The 23 T cell receptor beta chains listed next were all sequenced from one sample in a study of tumor-infiltrating lymphocytes in oesophageal squamous cell carcinoma. TCRdb re-analysed the PCR reads in MiXCR, keeping a single row per CDR3 protein. Among under 25,000 distinct CDR3 sequences listed, around 40% were seen once. Sequencing was performed on blood. These receptors all come from a male donor with esophageal squamous cell carcinoma.

The chain couples TRBV7-4 to TRBJ2-5, with D perhaps TRBD1 (6 bases). The end of the DNA fits TRBJ2-6 better, so the J call may be wrong. The CDR3 spans 15 residues. In germline, CDR1 is SGHVT, CDR2 SQSDAQ. The CDR3 spells CASGLGASGANVLTF. As DNA, the CDR3 is TGTGCCAGCGGGCTGGGGGCTTCTGGGGCCAACGTCCTGACTTTC.

This clonotype was observed many times. The gene calls are TRBV6-1 and TRBJ2-5; D unresolved. With 5 bases removed from V and 11 bases from J, the gap between germline ends came to 15 bases. Germline-derived CDR1 and CDR2 are MNHNS and SASEGT. The CDR3 loop spans 12 amino acids. The CDR3 spells CASSMIYNEQYF. In DNA form, the CDR3 reads TGTGCCAGCAGTATGATCTACAATGAGCAGTACTTC.

This clonotype was detected ten times or more. The V call is TRBV18, the J call TRBJ2-7, with TRBD2 matching 10 bases. With 3 bases clipped from V and 7 bases from J, the junction kept 12 bases outside the gene matches. CDR1 and CDR2 from the germline V gene are KGHSH and LQKENI. This CDR3 comprises 16 residues. CDR3 sequence: CASSPRTSGATGEQYF. The CDR3 region has the DNA TGTGCCAGCTCACCGAGAACTAGCGGGGCCACGGGGGAGCAGTACTTC.

This clonotype was recorded only once. The chain recombines TRBV28 with TRBJ2-5; TRBD1 or TRBD2 may be the D gene (5 bases each). The better agreement between TRBJ2-1 and the DNA end casts doubt on the J call. This CDR3 comprises 16 residues. Looked up from germline, CDR1 is MDHEN and CDR2 is SYDVKM. As DNA, the CDR3 is TGTGCCAGCACCACACTCCGGGACCTCTCCTACAATGAGCAGTTCTTC. This encodes CASTTLRDLSYNEQFF.

Comment on this clonotype: The final CDR3 position lacks the conserved phenylalanine or tryptophan, pointing to a likely read error. The DNA is left out, because the CDR3 cannot be placed on it with certainty; the CDR3 is given as TCRdb lists it. The chain employs TRBV7-9 and TRBJ2-5; the D segment call TRBD2 is taken from the table without a DNA check. The CDR3 has 14 residues if both end residues are counted. Looked up from germline, CDR1 is SEHNR and CDR2 is FQNEAQ (reference sequence). CDR3 loop: CASSLVGPEQFFGA.

The table lists this clonotype with many counts. A single base separates this from a much larger clone, so it may be a read error. V usage is TRBV6-1 and J usage is TRBJ2-1; D possibly corresponds to TRBD2 (6 bases). The J call could be wrong; TRBJ2-7 is a better fit for the DNA end. Germline CDR1 MNHNS, CDR2 SASEGT. This CDR3 region has 16 residues. The CDR3 bases are TGTGCCAGCAGTGAGACCCTAGCGTTGTCCTACAATGAGCAGTACTTC. This translates into CASSETLALSYNEQYF.

This clonotype was observed a few times. The V call is TRBV15, the J call TRBJ1-2; D not resolved. The CDR3 sequence is 18 residues long. Germline lookup yields CDR1 LNHNV and CDR2 YYDKDF (reference sequence). Trimming removed 0 bases at V and 3 bases at J, with 20 bases between. The CDR3 reads CATSREYSTAPGDYGYTF. The CDR3 nucleotides are TGTGCCACCAGCAGAGAGTACTCTACCGCCCCAGGAGACTATGGCTACACCTTC.

The V and J genes are TRBV10-3 and TRBJ1-4; no clear D. CDR1 ENHRY and CDR2 SYGVKD come from the germline V gene. This CDR3 comprises 15 residues. CDR3 in amino acids: CAPTGSGETNEKLFF. The DNA for the CDR3 is TGTGCTCCCACGGGTAGTGGGGAAACTAATGAAAAACTGTTTTTT.

A single count supports this clonotype. A single base separates this from a much larger clone, so it may be a read error. A read error is likely, as this CDR3 ends without the conserved phenylalanine or tryptophan. The chain combines TRBV2 with TRBJ2-7; D remains ambiguous. The CDR3 covers 12 residues. Trimming took off 6 bases at V and 4 bases at J, with 10 bases between the two ends. CDR1 and CDR2 from the germline V gene are SNHLY and FYNNEI. For the CDR3, the DNA is TGTGCCAGCAGAATTAGTGGTTACGAGCAGTACCTC. Amino acid sequence: CASRISGYEQYL.

This clonotype is termed medium-sized. The rearrangement joins TRBV10-2 to TRBJ2-5; TRBD1 might be the D (6 bases). Trimming removed 5 bases at V and 11 bases at J, with 15 bases between. CDR3 length: 12 amino acids. Germline values: CDR1 WSHSY, CDR2 SAAADI. The CDR3 nucleotides read TGCGCCAGCAGTATGCAAGGGGGTGAGCAGTACTTC. Protein: CASSMQGGEQYF.

In its sample, this clonotype was seen many times. The rearrangement uses TRBV19 and TRBJ1-4; no firm D call. Germline V lookup: CDR1 LNHDA, CDR2 SQIVND (reference sequence). CDR3 size: 14 residues. V gave up 7 bases and J gave up 8 bases, with 17 bases separating them. This CDR3 reads CASNTRAQREKLFF. In DNA, the CDR3 is TGTGCCAGTAATACGAGGGCCCAGCGGGAAAAACTGTTTTTT.

This clonotype was picked up many times. This sequence joins TRBV10-1 and TRBJ2-7; D may be TRBD1 (6 bases). Germline V gives CDR1 WNHNN, CDR2 SYGVQD (reference sequence). The CDR3 loop spans 11 amino acids. Trimming stripped 11 bases from V and 5 bases from J, with 13 bases between. In DNA, the CDR3 is TGCGCCTCCACAGGGTACCACGAGCAGTACTTC. This encodes CASTGYHEQYF.

Worth noting for this clonotype: One end of the junction does not line up with germline, which may come from a read error. The J gene is TRBJ1-5, the V gene TRBV7-6; D remains ambiguous. The length of the CDR3 is 13 residues. CDR1 and CDR2 (germline): SGHVS, FNYEAQ. The CDR3 spells CASSLVHGEPQHF. In DNA, the CDR3 is TGTGCTAGCAGCTTAGTTCATGGGGAGCCCCAGCATTTT.

The chain carries TRBV11-3 and TRBJ2-2; TRBD1 agrees at 12 bases. This CDR3 has 17 amino acids. The germline gives CDR1 SGHNT, CDR2 YENEEA. J was trimmed by 2 bases and V by 5 bases; bases with no gene match: 6. The chain's CDR3 is CASSSRDRGPNTGELFF. The CDR3 bases are TGTGCCAGCAGCAGCCGGGACAGGGGGCCAAACACCGGGGAGCTGTTTTTT.

This clonotype was observed many times. The CDR3 coding sequence is TGTGCCAGCAGCTTAGAGTTCCCGGATACGCAGTATTTT. Translation: CASSLEFPDTQYF. J is TRBJ2-3 and V is TRBV7-6; D uncertain. The ends were cut back, 1 base at V and 6 bases at J, with 8 bases in the middle. CDR3 length equals 13 residues. Germline values: CDR1 SGHVS, CDR2 FNYEAQ.

This clonotype was seen at least ten times. An end of the junction does not agree with germline; a read error may underlie this. In nucleotides, the CDR3 is TGTGCCAGCAGCCTGTGGAGCGTCAATGGGCAGTTCTTC. Residues: CASSLWSVNGQFF. J is TRBJ2-1 and V is TRBV5-4; D is unclear. In germline, CDR1 is SGHNT, CDR2 YYREEE (reference sequence). The CDR3 is made up of 13 amino acids.

In this sample, this clonotype turned up a few times. A read error is likely, as this CDR3 ends without the conserved phenylalanine or tryptophan. Because the CDR3's place on the DNA is in doubt, the DNA is left out and the CDR3 is given as listed by TCRdb. The chain couples TRBV11-2 to TRBJ2-7; the D segment call TRBD1 is taken from the table without a DNA check. The CDR3 is 19 residues long, counting both termini. Germline V gene sequence: CDR1 SGHAT, CDR2 FQNNGV. CDR3 in amino acids: CASSLGRDRGPNYGYTFGS.

The rearrangement uses TRBV7-3 and TRBJ2-1; possibly TRBD1 for D (5 bases). The CDR3 contains 15 residues. Trimming took 2 bases from V and 0 from J, leaving 8 bases between them. Germline loops: CDR1 SGHTA, CDR2 FQGTGA. CDR3 sequence reads: CASSLGATSYNEQFF. As DNA, the CDR3 is TGTGCCAGCAGCTTAGGGGCGACCTCCTACAATGAGCAGTTCTTC.

This clonotype came up many times. Just one base apart from a much larger clone, this may be a read error. The chain links TRBV11-3 to TRBJ2-7, with 14 bases lining up with TRBD2. CDR1 and CDR2 (germline): SGHNT, YENEEA. CDR3 size: 15 residues. V lost 3 bases, J lost 7 bases, and 5 bases stayed unmatched. Here the CDR3 DNA reads TGTGCCAGCAGCTTCGGGACTAGCGGGAGAAATGAGCAGTACTTC. Amino acids: CASSFGTSGRNEQYF.

This clonotype was detected many times. V usage is TRBV19 and J usage is TRBJ2-3; 7 bases fit TRBD1. The germline gives CDR1 LNHDA, CDR2 SQIVND (reference sequence). Losses at the gene ends were 4 bases for V and 1 base for J; bases not matched to a gene: 8. The CDR3 length is 16 residues. CDR3 nucleotides: TGTGCCAGTAGTAAAAGGGGACAGTCAGGCACAGATACGCAGTATTTT. This codes for CASSKRGQSGTDTQYF.

A single count supports this clonotype. In this CDR3 the conserved last residue, phenylalanine or tryptophan, is missing, so a read error is likely. The DNA is omitted, as the CDR3 cannot be located on it reliably, and the CDR3 follows TCRdb's listing. This chain links TRBV7-3 with TRBJ2-6; TRBD1 is the table's D call, not checked against the DNA. Per the germline V gene, CDR1 is SGHTA and CDR2 is FQGTGA. The CDR3 is 18 amino acids in total, end residues counted. CDR3 sequence: CASSLRASKGWDEQFFGA.

For this clonotype: The conserved closing phenylalanine or tryptophan is absent in this CDR3, likely reflecting a read error. The chain couples TRBV6-1 to TRBJ2-4; a weak D match, TRBD1 (5 bases). The end of the DNA is better explained by TRBJ1-2, so the J call may be wrong. Germline V gene sequence: CDR1 MNHNS, CDR2 SASEGT. CDR3 length equals 14 residues. The CDR3 coding sequence is TGTGACAGCACCGACGGCGGGGCAGGGTTTGGCTACACCTTA. Translation gives CDSTDGGAGFGYTL.

This clonotype was seen only a few times. V is TRBV2 and J is TRBJ2-3; TRBD1 is a possible D gene (6 bases). This CDR3 comprises 14 residues. The V end lost 4 bases, the J end lost 4 bases, and 12 bases lay between the germline ends. The germline gives CDR1 SNHLY, CDR2 FYNNEI. CDR3 in DNA: TGTGCCAGCAGTGTGACAGGAGGTGCAGATACGCAGTATTTT. This sequence encodes CASSVTGGADTQYF.